The 10 T cell receptor beta chains presented below share a single source sample, sequenced in a study of chemoradiotherapy in HPV16-positive cancers. TCRdb's table, derived via immunoSEQ multiplex PCR, lists solely in-frame clones and lacks some. The table has 450 to 650 clones, nearly 90% seen once. The specimen was tumor tissue, collected from a patient who underwent chemoradiotherapy. These receptors all come from a human donor with HPV-associated anogenital cancer.

The chain employs TRBV19 and TRBJ1-5; D unresolved. Trimming cost V 0 bases and J 3 bases, with 12 bases left between them. The CDR3 covers 16 residues. Per the germline V gene, CDR1 is LNHDA and CDR2 is SQIVND (reference sequence). DNA of the CDR3: TGTGCCAGTAGTATAGAGGCGGGTAGGATCAATCAGCCCCAGCATTTT. It yields the protein CASSIEAGRINQPQHF.

The chain uses TRBV4-1 and TRBJ1-6, with D unclear. V lost 0 bases, J lost 9 bases, and 12 bases lay in between. CDR1 is MGHRA, CDR2 YSYEKL, per germline. The CDR3 contains 15 residues. The CDR3 nucleotides read TGCGCCAGCAGCCAAGATCTCGTCGTCAGTTCACCCCTCCACTTT. This codes for CASSQDLVVSSPLHF.

The V gene is TRBV19, the J gene TRBJ1-1, with D hard to call. Germline CDR1 reads LNHDA; CDR2 reads SQIVND (reference sequence). V was trimmed by 8 bases and J by 1 base, leaving 8 bases between them. This CDR3 comprises 12 residues. The CDR3 here is CASRHRNTEAFF. DNA for the CDR3: TGTGCCAGTCGACATCGGAACACTGAAGCTTTCTTT.

The rearrangement links TRBV7-2 to TRBJ1-5; the D gene is possibly TRBD1 (6 bases). The CDR3 spans 13 residues. Germline assignment: CDR1 SGHTA and CDR2 FQGNSA. V lost 4 bases and J lost 3, with 7 bases in between. CDR3 amino acids: CASSYRANQPQHF. In nucleotides, the CDR3 is TGTGCCAGCAGCTACAGGGCCAATCAGCCCCAGCATTTT.

The rearrangement joins TRBV6-1 to TRBJ1-1; no firm D call. CDR3 size: 13 residues. Germline V gene data show CDR1 as MNHNS and CDR2 as SASEGT. The V end lost 7 bases, the J end lost 1 base, and 10 bases lay between the germline ends. The DNA of the CDR3 is TGTGCCAGCACCTTCGAGGGGAACACTGAAGCTTTCTTT. Translation gives CASTFEGNTEAFF.

The sample holds one count of this clone. This sequence joins TRBV30 and TRBJ1-1, with 8 bases matching TRBD1. The CDR3 consists of 14 residues. Germline V gene sequence: CDR1 GTSNPN, CDR2 SVGIG (reference sequence). V was clipped by 0 bases and J by 11 bases; unmatched bases: 11. The CDR3 bases are TGTGCCTGGAGTGTACAATCGCAGGGGGCTCGTGCTTTCTTT. This translates into CAWSVQSQGARAFF.

This clone was seen a few times. The chain uses TRBV5-1 and TRBJ1-4; D not certain. The CDR3 consists of 16 residues. Germline CDR1 and CDR2: SGHRS and YFSETQ. Trimming cost V 1 base and J 8 bases, with 18 bases left between them. The CDR3 loop is CASSLRDYTSREKLFF. The CDR3 DNA is TGCGCCAGCAGCTTGCGTGACTACACCTCGAGGGAAAAACTGTTTTTT.

The chain employs TRBV6-5 and TRBJ2-5; a weak D match, TRBD1 (6 bases). Trimming shortened V by 7 bases and J by 2 bases, and 17 bases separated the two germline ends. CDR1 MNHEY and CDR2 SVGAGI come from the germline V gene. The CDR3 loop spans 15 amino acids. DNA for the CDR3: TGTGCCAGCAACAGGGTGGCGGAGACACAAGAGACCCAGTACTTC. Translated, it gives CASNRVAETQETQYF.

The chain links TRBV7-3 to TRBJ2-3; D is unresolved. Germline CDR1 is SGHTA and CDR2 is FQGTGA. The CDR3 is made up of 14 amino acids. V lost 2 bases and J lost 2, with 8 bases in between. The CDR3 DNA follows: TGTGCCAGCAGCTTACTAGGAAACACAGATACGCAGTATTTT. Amino acid sequence: CASSLLGNTDTQYF.

CDR3 sequence: CASSPDRGAGNTIYF. DNA of the CDR3: TGCGCCAGCAGCCCCGACAGGGGAGCTGGAAACACCATATATTTT. V gene TRBV4-3 combines with J gene TRBJ1-3; TRBD1 agrees at 8 bases. Per the germline V gene, CDR1 is LGHNA and CDR2 is YSLEER. Trimming cost V 4 bases and J 2 bases; bases outside gene matches: 4. The CDR3 has 15 residues.